This entry lists 8 T cell receptor beta chains sequenced from one sample in a study of CD8 T cells in Susac syndrome. Random hexamers served to reverse transcribe roughly 0.5 to 1 ug RNA. Each CDR3 protein is one row after TCRdb ran MiXCR on the immunoSEQ multiplex PCR reads. The sample consists of a few hundred thousand distinct CDR3 sequences, around 83% of them appearing once. Specimen: CD8+ T cells from PBMCs. The receptors derive from a human donor with multiple sclerosis.

CDR3 bases: TGTGCCAGTAGTCTACGGACTAGCGGGAACCGGGTTGAGCAGTTCTTC. This encodes CASSLRTSGNRVEQFF. The chain uses TRBV19 and TRBJ2-1; 12 bases align to TRBD2. Germline lookup yields CDR1 LNHDA and CDR2 SQIVND (reference sequence). V lost 5 bases, J lost 9 bases, and 11 bases stayed unmatched. The CDR3 totals 16 residues.

The chain's CDR3 is CASSHNRGPHQPQHF. The CDR3 DNA reads as TGTGCCAGCAGTCACAACAGGGGTCCCCATCAGCCCCAGCATTTT. V usage is TRBV27 and J usage is TRBJ1-5, with TRBD1 matching 7 bases. The germline V gene encodes CDR1 MNHEY and CDR2 SMNVEV (reference sequence). CDR3 size: 15 residues. After removal of 5 bases from V and 5 bases from J, the junction contained 9 bases not matched to a gene.

The chain is built from TRBV29-1 and TRBJ2-1, with 8 nucleotides matching TRBD2. CDR3 length equals 16 residues. Germline lookup yields CDR1 SQVTM and CDR2 ANQGSEA. V gave up 0 bases and J gave up 6 bases; unmatched junction bases: 10. The CDR3 is CSVEDPGTRKGNEQFF. The CDR3 region has the DNA TGCAGCGTTGAAGATCCGGGGACTAGAAAAGGCAATGAGCAGTTCTTC.

The chain uses TRBV4-2 and TRBJ2-1; TRBD2 matches 9 bases. The CDR3 extends over 16 amino acids. The germline V gene has CDR1 LGHNA and CDR2 YNFKEQ. After removal of 0 bases from V and 7 bases from J, the junction contained 7 bases not matched to a gene. CDR3 in amino acids: CASSQEGSGRRNEQFF. The CDR3 coding sequence is TGTGCCAGCAGCCAAGAAGGCAGCGGGAGGAGGAATGAGCAGTTCTTC.

V gene TRBV5-1 combines with J gene TRBJ2-7; 9 positions match TRBD1. The junction had 13 bases not matched to a gene; V was cut back by 1 base and J by 2 bases. CDR1 is SGHRS, CDR2 YFSETQ, per germline. There are 18 residues in the CDR3. The CDR3 sequence is CASSLQRFGTGPTYEQYF. Written as DNA, the CDR3 is TGCGCCAGCAGCTTGCAGAGGTTTGGGACAGGGCCGACCTACGAGCAGTACTTC.

The rearrangement uses TRBV7-2 and TRBJ1-1; D remains unclear. Germline-derived CDR1 and CDR2 are SGHTA and FQGNSA. The CDR3 loop spans 13 amino acids. With 1 base removed from V and 1 base from J, the gap between germline ends came to 4 bases. For the CDR3, the DNA is TGTGCCAGCAGCTTAGTAACGAACACTGAAGCTTTCTTT. Amino acids: CASSLVTNTEAFF.

The rearrangement links TRBV19 to TRBJ2-1; D is undetermined. V lost 7 bases, J lost 8 bases, and 21 bases lay in between. The V gene's germline CDR1 is LNHDA and CDR2 SQIVND (reference sequence). The CDR3 runs 15 residues. The CDR3 coding sequence is TGTGCCAGTAATGTCCGAGCACCGGCAAGCGATGAGCAGTTCTTC. It codes for CASNVRAPASDEQFF.

The chain uses TRBV7-9 and TRBJ2-1, with 9 bases matching TRBD1. CDR1 is SEHNR, CDR2 FQNEAQ, per germline (reference sequence). There are 16 residues in the CDR3. V was pared by 1 base and J by 8 bases, with 9 bases of the junction left unmatched. The CDR3 DNA reads TGTGCCAGCAGCTTAGGATTCGACAGGGGGTCGGATGAGCAGTTCTTC. It codes for CASSLGFDRGSDEQFF. The full variable domain, its missing parts supplied by reference TRBV7-9 and TRBJ2-1, is DTGVSQNPRHKITKRGQNVTFRCDPISEHNRLYWYRQTLGQGPEFLTYFQNEAQLEKSRLLSDRFSAERPKGSFSTLEIQRTEQGDSAMYLCASSLGFDRGSDEQFFGPGTRLTVL.